This T cell receptor beta chain was observed in a study of blood T cell repertoires in COVID-19. Study summary: Donors in the United States, Italy and Spain gave samples during acute or convalescent COVID-19. The cDNA or gDNA used as material had been derived from T cells, B-cell-depleted T cells, or PBMCs.

Original data processing: Estimates of nucleated cell counts were drawn from the amplification of reference gene primers. Produced via immunoSEQ multiplex PCR; TCRdb's table is partial and in-frame only. The V and J calls and clone size are taken from that table; D and trimming were inferred from the DNA. The sample contains some 150,000 clones, 78% of which appear only once. Germline V CDR1 and CDR2: SGHTA, FQGNSA. V lost 5 bases and J lost 5; bases outside the gene matches: 5. This CDR3 is 14 amino acids long. The chain links TRBV7-2 to TRBJ2-5; TRBD2 aligns across 10 bases. Sequencing was carried out using peripheral blood. This receptor was taken from an elderly woman with acute or convalescent COVID-19. In DNA, the CDR3 is TGTGCCAGCAGCGTACTAGCGGGGCTCGAGACCCAGTACTTC. This sequence encodes CASSVLAGLETQYF.